This T cell receptor (beta chain) originates from a study of cytomegalovirus exposure and HLA in healthy donors (dated by TCRdb to 2016 to 2017). General notes on the study: An earlier analysis of about 530 of the donors reported 250 to 300 Gb of sequence data and some 110 million unique TCR beta sequences obtained from approximately 180 million T cells. An early release covering around 630 HLA-typed donors comprised about 290 gigabases of sequencing data and roughly 86 million unique TCR sequences. The genetic ancestry cluster associated with self-reported Caucasian donors included around 76% of the 398 genotyped donors. The aim of the study was to test whether cataloging public T cell receptors could identify signatures of past pathogen exposure. The study profiled the T cell repertoires of 500 to 800 subjects by immunosequencing and related them to cytomegalovirus serostatus. A separate validation cohort of roughly 130 different subjects was used in addition to the approximately 640-subject first cohort. To predict cytomegalovirus infection status, the study combined high-throughput TCR immunosequencing, statistical association of individual TCRs with disease status, and machine learning. To study patterns of TCR occurrence, a later analysis re-analyzed previously published TCR beta repertoires from several hundred donors and added high-resolution HLA genotyping. Rather than drawing on any new phenotypic data, the later analysis identified candidate immune exposures from TCR beta sequences and the way those sequences occurred across donors. An earlier analysis of roughly 580 of the donors used high-throughput TCR beta sequencing to judge whether each TCR beta V gene segment behaved as functional or pseudogenic. Donor age, sex, ethnicity and CMV serostatus were collected together with the repertoire data. A later genetic analysis used genome-wide SNP genotypes for about 55% of the 666 donors, treating that subset as a discovery cohort. All discovery cohort repertoires had been generated on a single sequencing platform. Both class I and class II loci were covered by HLA typing, at four-digit resolution. Typing coverage varied by locus: about 620-630 donors for A, B, C, DRB1 and DQB1; roughly 520 for DQA1; 600 to 610 for DPA1; 400 to 480 for DPB1. Roughly 5 DR-DQ haplotypes were handled as single units for association and clustering, since linkage in the cohort was strong. Among around 400 genotyped donors of the cohort, an average of roughly 240,000 unique TCR beta nucleotide sequences were sequenced per donor, roughly 18% of them non-productive.

The paper as a whole reports these results and caveats: A later analysis associated about 18,000 TCR beta sequences with specific HLA alleles at a false discovery rate of 0.05. The authors suggested that the approach could potentially be extended to other disease states and immunological phenotypes. Because counts were too low, about 18 rarely observed V segments, including chromosome 9 orphons, were excluded from the earlier analysis of some 540 of the donors. A total of about 180 TCR beta chains were listed by the study as associated with cytomegalovirus. In a later genetic analysis, fewer N-insertions in productive TCRs were reported among donors in an Asian-associated ancestry cluster than the roughly 710-donor mean. A further reported finding was that TCR beta sequences accurately predicted the HLA-A and HLA-B alleles for most subjects in the first cohort. Compared with equally common non-associated chains, HLA-associated TCR beta chains in a later analysis were more clonally expanded and had lower generation probabilities. A later genetic analysis associated a missense DCLRE1C variant with V-gene and J-gene trimming of TCR beta chains, and an independent cohort replicated the association. According to a later analysis, most CMV-associated TCR beta chains appeared to be HLA-restricted, and the HLA associations seemed to be driven largely by CMV exposure. The classifier was reported to diagnose cytomegalovirus status with high specificity and sensitivity in both the original and validation cohorts. A cluster of highly shared sequence variants was judged likely to represent a technical artifact of the sequencing pipeline. Some IMGT-functional V segments, including TRBV6-2 and TRBV6-3, could not be distinguished by the 87-base-pair reads and were therefore excluded. Linkage disequilibrium might explain the correlated functional status among segregating V segments, but an unknown experimental factor could not be ruled out. Because HLA typing was missing for some donors at each locus, association tests included only the typed subset. While some public TCRs were present in many individuals, most TCR sequences turned up only very rarely across donors. A later analysis reported that several top co-occurrence clusters appeared linked to parvovirus B19, influenza, CMV and Epstein-Barr virus. In a later analysis, TCR association rates were found to vary across HLA loci, with the most associated TCRs seen for DRB1 alleles and the fewest for HLA-C alleles. Only TCR beta chains were sequenced in this cohort, and the absence of alpha or paired-chain data limited detectable features. Roughly uniform sequencing depth across donors was assumed in presence/absence analyses, although this assumption may not hold. For the cohort, immune exposure information was limited to CMV serostatus. When HLA alleles, especially DR and DQ, strongly co-occurred, TCR associations were difficult to assign to individual alleles. In an earlier analysis of some 540 of the donors, most TCR beta V segments appeared in productive rearrangements about 87% or about 30% of the time, broadly matching IMGT annotations. A few of the identified cytomegalovirus-associated TCR beta chains were confirmed in vitro to be specific for cytomegalovirus antigens.

Libraries came from the immunoSEQ multiplex PCR assay. For the multiplex PCR, a mixture combining 60 forward primers for TCR Vbeta segments and 13 reverse primers for TCR Jbeta segments was used. A multiplex PCR assay on genomic DNA amplified the CDR3 region of rearranged TCR beta genes. Amplified TCR beta libraries were sequenced as 87-base-pair reads on the Illumina HiSeq System. As for the original processing: Across the roughly 640 repertoires, a later analysis counted roughly 84 million unique TCR beta chains, roughly 11 million of which were shared by at least two donors. Raw reads were error-corrected and collapsed into unique sequences by a nearest-neighbor algorithm in which closely related sequences were merged to remove PCR and sequencing errors. Alignment of CDR3 sequences to IMGT reference sequences was used to assign V, D and J gene segments. For a sequence to be retained, at least a six-nucleotide match to both a V gene segment and a J gene segment was required. Rearrangements were classified as productive when the CDR3 lacked stop codons and remained in frame with V and J, and all other rearrangements were classified as non-productive. Following IMGT convention, CDR3 was defined as the stretch from the second conserved V-encoded cysteine up to the conserved J-encoded phenylalanine. The earlier analysis of fewer than 700 of the donors excluded sequences that lacked an unambiguous match to a single V gene segment. In an earlier analysis of a few hundred of the donors, V segments were called functional above 56.7% productive rearrangements and were called segregating when the between-donor standard deviation exceeded 5%. To diagnose cytomegalovirus status from the catalog of TCR beta chain sequences, a statistical classification framework was built. In a later analysis, V and J genes were assigned by comparing TCR nucleotide sequences against IMGT/GENE-DB human TR gene sequences. A later analysis assigned CDR3 sequences and most-parsimonious VDJ recombination scenarios with the TCRdist pipeline. In a later analysis, every TCR beta chain was defined by the combination of its CDR3 amino acid sequence and its V-gene family, and reads without a unique V-gene family were dropped. In a later analysis, a few hundred highly shared, low-generation-probability nucleotide sequences were removed to address suspected cross-contamination and a sequencing artifact. For each public chain, a later analysis derived a clonal expansion index from normalized ranks of inferred template counts within each repertoire. A later analysis computed generation probabilities with a VDJ recombination model fitted to out-of-frame rearrangements, and checked the results against IGoR. In a later analysis, hypergeometric tests were used to score TCR-TCR, TCR-HLA and TCR-CMV co-occurrence, with a repertoire-size bias correction applied to TCR pairs. False discovery rates were estimated in a later analysis by permuting HLA or CMV assignments 20 times. In a later analysis, co-occurring TCRs were grouped with DBSCAN, and TCRdist sequence similarity was added when clustering was performed within HLA-allele-positive subsets. Co-occurrence clustering excluded repertoires with fewer than 30,000 or more than 120,000 public chains, plus five with anomalous nucleotide sharing. TCRdb re-hosts the immuneACCESS table, in-frame sequences only. Its copies lack some clones; in the studies checked, an unresolved V gene accounts for under half of them, and the cause for the rest is not known. The V and J calls and clone size were taken over from that table, and D and trimming were inferred from the DNA. The sample table contains hundreds of thousands of clones; only one count was recorded for approximately 78% of them. About 0.47% of the sample is taken by the ten largest.

Including cysteine and phenylalanine, the CDR3 has 18 amino acids. The entry retains the CDR3 DNA only, 54 bases that are in frame from base 1. The germline V end is reduced by 3 bases and the J end by 1 base; junction bases left unmatched: 14. The cohort comprised fewer than 750 healthy bone marrow donors. All cohort members were sampled while nominally healthy, although unrecorded immune exposures were likely present. The donor tested CMV seronegative and was one of the 352 seronegative cohort members. Each donor provided a peripheral blood sample, and peripheral blood mononuclear cells were used for TCR beta sequencing. Genomic DNA was extracted from the blood cell samples with the Qiagen DNeasy Blood Extraction Kit. Concerning this clone: Which antigen it targets is not known. It has no much larger one-base neighbor in the sample; base qualities were not kept.

Recombination connected TRBV5-3 to TRBJ2-5, and 8 junction bases match TRBD1. TRBV5-3 is designated an ORF whose function remains uncertain. The clonotype originates from a boy aged 5-17 years in good health and CMV-seronegative. Material: PBMCs. CDR3 reads: CARSSRQGPRPIQETQYF. The DNA is as follows: TGTGCCAGAAGCTCCCGACAGGGGCCACGTCCGATCCAAGAGACCCAGTACTTC.